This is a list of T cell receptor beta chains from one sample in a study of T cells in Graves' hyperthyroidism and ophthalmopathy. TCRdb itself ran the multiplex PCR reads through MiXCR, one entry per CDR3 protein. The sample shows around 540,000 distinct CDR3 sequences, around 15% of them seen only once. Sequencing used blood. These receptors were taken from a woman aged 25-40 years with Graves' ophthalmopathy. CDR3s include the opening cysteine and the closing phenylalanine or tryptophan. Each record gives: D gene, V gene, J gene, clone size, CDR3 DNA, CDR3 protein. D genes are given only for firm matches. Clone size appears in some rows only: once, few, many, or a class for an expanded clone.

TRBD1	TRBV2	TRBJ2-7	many	TGTGCCAGCAGTGAGGGGGACAGCGACTCCTACGAGCAGTACTTC	CASSEGDSDSYEQYF
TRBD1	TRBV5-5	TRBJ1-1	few	TGTGCCAGCGGACCAGGGGGCACTGAAGCTTTCTTT	CASGPGGTEAFF
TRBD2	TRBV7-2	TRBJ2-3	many	TGTGCCAGCAGCTCCGGACTAGCGGGAGGGCCAGGAGATACGCAGTATTTT	CASSSGLAGGPGDTQYF
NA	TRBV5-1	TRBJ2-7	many	TGCGCCAGCAGCCACAGGGGAGCGGGAGACCAACCCCCAGAGGTTCGGTACTTC	CASSHRGAGDQPPEVRYF
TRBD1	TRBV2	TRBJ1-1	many	TGTGCCAGCACCTGGGACAGGGACACTGAAGCTTTCTTT	CASTWDRDTEAFF
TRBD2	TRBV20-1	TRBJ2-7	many	TGCAGTGCTAGAAGGGACTACCACGAGCAGTACTTC	CSARRDYHEQYF
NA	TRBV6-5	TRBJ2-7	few	TGTGCCAGCAGTTACTTGGCCTCCGGCGGCGAGCAGTACTTC	CASSYLASGGEQYF
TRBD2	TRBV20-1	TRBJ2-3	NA	TGCAGTGCTAGAGGCGGGAGCGGAGATACGCAGTATTTT	CSARGGSGDTQYF
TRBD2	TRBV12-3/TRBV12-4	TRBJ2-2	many	TGTGCCAGTCTGCGGGAGGGTTACACCGGGGAGCTGTTTTTT	CASLREGYTGELFF
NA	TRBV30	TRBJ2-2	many	TGTGCCTGGAGTGTAGCCGGTACCGGGGAGCTGTTTTTT	CAWSVAGTGELFF
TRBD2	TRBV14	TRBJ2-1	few	TGTGCCAGCAGCCAGGCTAGCGGGGTGAGCTCCTACAATGAGCAGTTCTTC	CASSQASGVSSYNEQFF
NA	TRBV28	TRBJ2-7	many	TGTGCCAGCATGGATGGGGGCCGTGCGACCTACGAGCAGTACTTC	CASMDGGRATYEQYF
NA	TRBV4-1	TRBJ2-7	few	TGCGCCAGCAGCCAAGTTTCGGACAGCCCATCCTACGAGCAGTACTTC	CASSQVSDSPSYEQYF
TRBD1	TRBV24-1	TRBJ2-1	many	TGTGCCACCAGAAAAGGACAGGGGGCCTATGAGCAGTTCTTC	CATRKGQGAYEQFF
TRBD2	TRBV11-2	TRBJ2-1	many	TGTGCCAGCAGCTTAGATTCCTTGGCGGGAGAATATGAGCAGTTCTTC	CASSLDSLAGEYEQFF
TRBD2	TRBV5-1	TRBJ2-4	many	TGCGCCAGCAGCTTGACGCTAGCGGGAAGGGAGAAAAACATTCAGTACTTC	CASSLTLAGREKNIQYF
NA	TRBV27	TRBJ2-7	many	TGTGCCAGCAGCTTAGGGGGACCGACTGCCTACGAGCAGTACTTC	CASSLGGPTAYEQYF
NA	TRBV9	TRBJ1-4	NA	TGTGCCAGCAGCGAGGACGTGACAGATGAAAAACTGTTTTTT	CASSEDVTDEKLFF
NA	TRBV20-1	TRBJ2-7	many	TGCAGTGCTAGAGTCCCAGACATCTACGAGCAGTACTTC	CSARVPDIYEQYF
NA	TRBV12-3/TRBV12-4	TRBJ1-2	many	TGTGCCAGCAGATACGGACCGGGACCGCGAGGCTACACCTTC	CASRYGPGPRGYTF
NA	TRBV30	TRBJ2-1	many	TGTGCCTGGACGGCGGGGATGGGCAATGAGCAGTTCTTC	CAWTAGMGNEQFF
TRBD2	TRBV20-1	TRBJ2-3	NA	TGCAGTGCTGAAAATAGCGGGAGTGGCACAGATACGCAGTATTTT	CSAENSGSGTDTQYF
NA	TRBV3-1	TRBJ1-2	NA	TGTGCCAGCAGCCAAGTATCGTATGGCTACACCTTC	CASSQVSYGYTF
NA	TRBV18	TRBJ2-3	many	TGTGCCAGCTCACCAGGGGTTGGCACAGATACGCAGTATTTT	CASSPGVGTDTQYF
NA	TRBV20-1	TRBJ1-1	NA	TGCAGTGCTAGTCCCACTGCTAACACTGAAGCTTTCTTT	CSASPTANTEAFF
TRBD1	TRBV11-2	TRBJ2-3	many	TGTGCCAGCAGGGCGGAACAGGGGGCTCTAGATACGCAGTATTTT	CASRAEQGALDTQYF
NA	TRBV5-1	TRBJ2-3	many	TGCGCCAGCAGTCCCCGGGGCACTACCCACACAGATACGCAGTATTTT	CASSPRGTTHTDTQYF
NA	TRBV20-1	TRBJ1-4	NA	TGCAGTGCTAGAGTTGGGGGTACTAATGAAAAACTGTTTTTT	CSARVGGTNEKLFF
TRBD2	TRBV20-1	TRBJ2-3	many	TGCAGTGCCCCGACTAGCGGGATTGGAGATACGCAGTATTTT	CSAPTSGIGDTQYF
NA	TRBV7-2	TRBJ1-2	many	TGTGCCAGCAGCTTAGACCACGAAGGCTACACCTTC	CASSLDHEGYTF
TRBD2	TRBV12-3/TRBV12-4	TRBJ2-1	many	TGTGCCAGCAGTCCTTCTAGCGGGAGCGGCCGTATTGAGCAGTTCTTC	CASSPSSGSGRIEQFF
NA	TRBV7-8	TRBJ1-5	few	TGTGCCAGCAGCTTAAATTTGGGTGGTCAGCCCCAGCATTTT	CASSLNLGGQPQHF
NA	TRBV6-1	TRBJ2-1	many	TGTGCCAGCAGCGACCGGGCCAGGGGATACAATGAGCAGTTCTTC	CASSDRARGYNEQFF
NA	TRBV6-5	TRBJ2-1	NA	TGTGCCAGCAGTTACGGTGAAACCGGGACCCACGCGTATGAGCAGTTCTTC	CASSYGETGTHAYEQFF
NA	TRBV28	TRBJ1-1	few	TGTGCCAGCAGTTTATACATTACAGGAGAGTTGGGGATCGCTTTCTTT	CASSLYITGELGIAFF
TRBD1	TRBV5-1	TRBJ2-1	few	TGCGCCAGCAGCTCGTCGGGACAGGGACTGGATGAGCAGTTCTTC	CASSSSGQGLDEQFF
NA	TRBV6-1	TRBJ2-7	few	TGTGCCAGCTCCCCTCAGGGAAATTCCTACGAGCAGTACTTC	CASSPQGNSYEQYF
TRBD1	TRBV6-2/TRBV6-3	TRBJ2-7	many	TGTGCCGCGCAGGGGGCCTATGACGAGCAGTACTTC	CAAQGAYDEQYF
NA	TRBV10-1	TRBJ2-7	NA	TGCGCCAGCAGTGAATATAGCGGTACCTACGAGCAGTACTTC	CASSEYSGTYEQYF
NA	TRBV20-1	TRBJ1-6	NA	TGCAGTGCCCCCTCGGGGGGAAGGAATAATTCACCCCTCCACTTT	CSAPSGGRNNSPLHF
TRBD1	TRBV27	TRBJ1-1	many	TGTGCCAGCAGTACCGGGACAGGGGGCTTTTGGAACACTGAAGCTTTCTTT	CASSTGTGGFWNTEAFF
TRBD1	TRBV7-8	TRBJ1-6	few	TGTGCCAGCAGCTCCGGGACAGGGGGCATGGGCTCACCCCTCCACTTT	CASSSGTGGMGSPLHF
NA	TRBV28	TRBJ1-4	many	TGTGCCAGTTATCCCCTAGGGCGAGGGCCTGAAAAACTGTTTTTT	CASYPLGRGPEKLFF
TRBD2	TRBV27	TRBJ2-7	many	TGTGCCAGCTCTGGGACTAGGGGAGGCGAGCAGTACTTC	CASSGTRGGEQYF